Described below is a single T cell receptor beta chain sequence and its context. Its antigen remains unknown. Here immunoSEQ multiplex PCR was the method, and the copy in TCRdb shows in-frame clones only, minus some. This sample has 150,000 or so clones, with 91% found just once. This sample is part of a study of T cell responses to AZD1222 COVID-19 vaccine. General study points: Donor demographics were predominantly white British with a female majority; clonal diversity may be underestimated. Within unmutated variant regions lay the reported targets of nearly half of spike-specific TCRs. Researchers took repertoire samples only after the peak T cell response had come.

The study pooled second doses at about 4 or about 12 weeks. CDR3 length: 15 amino acids. Germline CDR1 reads LNHNV; CDR2 reads YYDKDF (reference sequence). V was pared by 0 bases and J by 4 bases, with 5 bases of the junction left unmatched. The J gene is TRBJ1-2, the V gene TRBV15; TRBD1 aligns across 7 bases. Sample: peripheral blood, taken 28 days after the second AZD1222 dose. This clonotype originated in an adult who received the AZD1222 COVID-19 vaccine. The CDR3 coding sequence is TGTGCCACCAGCAGAGAGGGTCGACAGGGCTATGGCTACACCTTC. Encoded protein: CATSREGRQGYGYTF.